One sample yielded the 28 T cell receptor beta chains listed below, sequenced in a study of blood T cell repertoires in COVID-19. Generated by immunoSEQ multiplex PCR, the TCRdb table keeps only in-frame clones and is missing some. The sample holds about 340,000 clones, 83% seen once. Sequencing input: peripheral blood. These receptors all stem from a man aged 25 to 45 with active or convalescent COVID-19.

The chain joins TRBV14 to TRBJ2-1, with 10 nucleotides matching TRBD2. V was clipped by 3 bases and J by 4 bases; unmatched bases: 3. This CDR3 is 15 amino acids long. Germline CDR1 reads SGHDN; CDR2 reads FVKESK. CDR3: CASSHGTSVYNEQFF. CDR3 coding DNA: TGTGCCAGCAGCCACGGGACTAGCGTATACAATGAGCAGTTCTTC.

The V call is TRBV7-9, the J call TRBJ1-2; 12 bases are shared with TRBD1. Germline values: CDR1 SEHNR, CDR2 FQNEAQ (reference sequence). The CDR3 length is 16 residues. Trimming cost V 5 bases and J 8 bases; bases outside gene matches: 12. The CDR3 here is CASSVQSGTGGGGYTF. Here the CDR3 DNA reads TGTGCCAGCAGCGTTCAATCCGGGACAGGGGGCGGAGGCTACACCTTC.

A few counts support this clone. The chain couples TRBV9 to TRBJ1-2; D may be TRBD1 (5 bases). Germline V gene sequence: CDR1 SGDLS, CDR2 YYNGEE. The CDR3 length is 14 residues. V lost 0 bases and J lost 7, with 13 bases in between. The CDR3 nucleotides read TGTGCCAGCAGCGTAGAGGCAGGGCCAGGTGGCTACACCTTC. This codes for CASSVEAGPGGYTF.

Of note for this clone: Other DNA sequences in the same sample also yield this CDR3. DNA for the CDR3: TGCGCCAGCAGCCTGGGGACAGCCCAAGAGACCCAGTACTTC. Protein product: CASSLGTAQETQYF. The V and J genes are TRBV5-1 and TRBJ2-5, with 7 bases lining up with TRBD1. With 4 bases clipped from V and 1 base from J, the junction kept 4 bases outside the gene matches. There are 14 residues in the CDR3. Germline assignment: CDR1 SGHRS and CDR2 YFSETQ.

The J gene is TRBJ2-5, the V gene TRBV25-1; the D gene is possibly TRBD1 (6 bases). The length of the CDR3 is 13 residues. V lost 2 bases and J lost 5, with 9 bases in between. CDR1 and CDR2 (germline): MGHDK, SYGVNS. The CDR3 spells CASSERGFETQYF. DNA of the CDR3: TGTGCCAGCAGTGAAAGGGGGTTTGAGACCCAGTACTTC. Variable domain in full (rest from reference TRBV25-1 and TRBJ2-5): EADIYQTPRYLVIGTGKKITLECSQTMGHDKMYWYQQDPGMELHLIHYSYGVNSTEKGDLSSESTVSRIRTEHFPLTLESARPSHTSQYLCASSERGFETQYFGPGTRLLVL.

The genes are TRBV2 and TRBJ1-2, with TRBD1 matching 8 bases. In germline, CDR1 is SNHLY, CDR2 FYNNEI. The V segment lost 6 bases and the J segment 8 bases; nucleotides outside the gene matches: 11. The CDR3 has 14 amino acids. The CDR3 bases are TGTGCCAGCAGAGACCCGACAGGGGTTGGGGGCTACACCTTC. Translating it yields CASRDPTGVGGYTF.

V is TRBV5-1 and J is TRBJ2-3; D is unresolved. Germline V gene data show CDR1 as SGHRS and CDR2 as YFSETQ. V was pared by 1 base and J by 1 base, with 7 bases between. This CDR3 spans 14 amino acids. CDR3 loop: CASSLLAGTDTQYF. The CDR3 region has the DNA TGCGCCAGCAGCTTGCTGGCGGGCACAGATACGCAGTATTTT.

This clone appeared a single time. The J gene is TRBJ1-5, the V gene TRBV9, with D possibly being TRBD1 (6 bases). The V and J ends lost 4 bases and 4 bases respectively, with 15 bases between them. The CDR3 runs 15 residues. Germline values: CDR1 SGDLS, CDR2 YYNGEE. The CDR3 protein is CASSLGGGTNQPQHF. CDR3 nucleotide sequence: TGTGCCAGCAGCCTAGGGGGGGGGACAAATCAGCCCCAGCATTTT.

The chain is built from TRBV2 and TRBJ2-1, with D perhaps TRBD2 (5 bases). Germline V gene sequence: CDR1 SNHLY, CDR2 FYNNEI. This CDR3 has 13 residues. Trimming took 8 bases from V and 4 from J, leaving 12 bases between them. CDR3 DNA: TGTGCCAGCGGGGAGTACATTTACAATGAGCAGTTCTTC. It specifies CASGEYIYNEQFF. Together with reference TRBV2 and TRBJ2-1, the CDR3 gives the full variable domain: EPEVTQTPSHQVTQMGQEVILRCVPISNHLYFYWYRQILGQKVEFLVSFYNNEISEKSEIFDDQFSVERPDGSNFTLKIRSTKLEDSAMYFCASGEYIYNEQFFGPGTRLTVL.

This clone showed up just a few times. The chain recombines TRBV3-1 (or the pseudogene TRBV3-2) with TRBJ2-1, with 8 bases fitting TRBD2. The ends lost 4 bases at V and 8 bases at J; junction bases unmatched: 7. The CDR3 runs to 14 residues. Germline CDR1 and CDR2: LGHDT and YNNKEL (reference sequence). Here the CDR3 DNA reads TGTGCCAGCAGCCCCCTCGGGGGGGCCGATGAGCAGTTCTTC. This encodes CASSPLGGADEQFF.

The chain couples TRBV19 to TRBJ1-1; tentatively, D is TRBD1 (5 bases). V was pared by 9 bases and J by 4 bases, with 18 bases between. This CDR3 comprises 14 residues. Germline CDR1 LNHDA, CDR2 SQIVND (reference sequence). The CDR3 is CASGVEGLGTEAFF. The CDR3 DNA reads as TGTGCCAGCGGGGTGGAGGGACTTGGCACTGAAGCTTTCTTT.

The rearrangement uses TRBV7-9 and TRBJ1-5; TRBD1 matches 7 bases. Trimming cost V 5 bases and J 5 bases; bases outside gene matches: 6. Per germline, CDR1 SEHNR and CDR2 FQNEAQ (reference sequence). The CDR3 extends over 14 amino acids. The chain's CDR3 is CASSPGQVDQPQHF. CDR3 nucleotides: TGTGCCAGCAGCCCAGGACAGGTGGATCAGCCCCAGCATTTT.

V usage is TRBV7-9 and J usage is TRBJ1-2; weak D call: TRBD1 (5 bases). The CDR3 has 13 residues. V lost 5 bases to trimming and J lost 6 bases, with 13 bases between them. Germline V CDR1 and CDR2: SEHNR, FQNEAQ (reference sequence). CDR3 region: CASSEAGVDGYTF. In nucleotides, the CDR3 is TGTGCCAGCAGCGAGGCGGGGGTTGATGGCTACACCTTC.

This clone was counted only a few times. The chain uses TRBV19 and TRBJ2-6; TRBD2 is a possible D gene (6 bases). This CDR3 region has 17 residues. Germline CDR1 LNHDA, CDR2 SQIVND (reference sequence). The V end was cut by 4 bases, the J end by 1 base, with 14 bases between. CDR3: CASSKEGTFSGANVLTF. CDR3 bases: TGTGCCAGTAGTAAGGAGGGGACCTTTTCTGGGGCCAACGTCCTGACTTTC.

The chain employs TRBV6-2 or TRBV6-3 and TRBJ2-1; perhaps TRBD2 as D (7 bases). The V end lost 4 bases, the J end lost 7 bases, and 14 bases lay between the germline ends. Germline CDR1 MNHEY, CDR2 SVGEGT. This CDR3 has 14 amino acids. This CDR3 reads CASSSSGGRNEQFF. In DNA form, the CDR3 reads TGTGCCAGCAGTTCTTCCGGGGGGCGGAATGAGCAGTTCTTC.

V gene TRBV6-5 combines with J gene TRBJ2-1, with TRBD2 matching 13 bases. With V trimmed by 10 bases and J by 2 bases, 5 bases remained unmatched. The CDR3 sequence is 15 residues long. The germline CDR1 and CDR2 sequences are MNHEY and SVGAGI. The CDR3 nucleotides read TGTGCCACCCGGGGGACTAGCGGGGCCTACAATGAGCAGTTCTTC. It codes for CATRGTSGAYNEQFF.

This chain joins TRBV30 and TRBJ1-1; 7 positions agree with TRBD1. The CDR3 extends over 14 amino acids. Germline CDR1 GTSNPN, CDR2 SVGIG (reference sequence). After removal of 2 bases from V and 5 bases from J, the junction contained 8 bases not matched to a gene. As DNA, the CDR3 is TGTGCCTGGAGTCAGGAACAGGGGAGGACTGAAGCTTTCTTT. Its translation is CAWSQEQGRTEAFF. Variable domain in full (rest from reference TRBV30 and TRBJ1-1): SQTIHQWPATLVQPVGSPLSLECTVEGTSNPNLYWYRQAAGRGLQLLFYSVGIGQISSEVPQNLSASRPQDRQFILSSKKLLLSDSGFYLCAWSQEQGRTEAFFGQGTRLTVV.

The V and J genes are TRBV7-5 and TRBJ2-7; TRBD1 is the table's D call and was not checked against the DNA. TRBV7-5 is reported as a pseudogene. This CDR3 has 14 residues. The CDR3 sequence: CARSLGGGAGEQYF. CDR3 sequence (DNA): TGTGCCAGAAGCTTAGGGGGCGGAGCAGGCGAGCAGTACTTC.

The rearrangement links TRBV14 to TRBJ1-1; no firm D call. This CDR3 is 18 amino acids long. The V gene's germline CDR1 is SGHDN and CDR2 FVKESK. Trimming took off 4 bases at V and 0 bases at J, with 21 bases between the two ends. CDR3 DNA: TGTGCCAGCAGCCGGGAGCACGGGGTAGTCCCCCTGAACACTGAAGCTTTCTTT. It encodes CASSREHGVVPLNTEAFF.

V gene TRBV7-2 combines with J gene TRBJ2-7; D may be TRBD2 (6 bases). The CDR3 consists of 14 residues. Per germline, CDR1 SGHTA and CDR2 FQGNSA. The ends were cut back, 6 bases at V and 0 bases at J, with 12 bases in the middle. The DNA of the CDR3 is TGTGCCAGCAGGCTGACTAGGAACTCCTACGAGCAGTACTTC. This codes for CASRLTRNSYEQYF.

CDR3 in amino acids: CASSLGGSLPSTDTQYF. The CDR3 nucleotides are TGCGCCAGCAGCTTAGGAGGGAGTCTCCCTAGCACAGATACGCAGTATTTT. The chain couples TRBV5-1 to TRBJ2-3, with D possibly matching TRBD2 (6 bases). Looked up from germline, CDR1 is SGHRS and CDR2 is YFSETQ. V lost 2 bases and J 0 bases, leaving 16 bases between the germline ends. The CDR3 length is 17 residues. Drawing the rest from reference TRBV5-1 and TRBJ2-3, the complete variable domain is KAGVTQTPRYLIKTRGQQVTLSCSPISGHRSVSWYQQTPGQGLQFLFEYFSETQRNKGNFPGRFSGRQFSNSRSEMNVSTLELGDSALYLCASSLGGSLPSTDTQYFGPGTRLTVL.

In this sample, this clone turned up a few times. This chain connects TRBV11-2 to TRBJ2-3, with D hard to call. V lost 6 bases to trimming and J lost 0 bases, with 10 bases between them. Germline V gives CDR1 SGHAT, CDR2 FQNNGV. There are 14 residues in the CDR3. CDR3 nucleotides: TGTGCCAGCAGTATTAGGCGGAGCACAGATACGCAGTATTTT. Amino acids: CASSIRRSTDTQYF. The whole variable domain, filled in from reference TRBV11-2 and TRBJ2-3, reads EAGVAQSPRYKIIEKRQSVAFWCNPISGHATLYWYQQILGQGPKLLIQFQNNGVVDDSQLPKDRFSAERLKGVDSTLKIQPAKLEDSAVYLCASSIRRSTDTQYFGPGTRLTVL.

The chain uses TRBV20-1 and TRBJ2-5, with 9 bases aligning to TRBD2. Germline loops: CDR1 DFQATT, CDR2 SNEGSKA (reference sequence). This CDR3 has 11 amino acids. V was pared by 1 base and J by 9 bases, with 0 bases of the junction left unmatched. CDR3 nucleotide sequence: TGCAGTGCTAGAGTAGCGGGGGCCCAGTACTTC. Its translation is CSARVAGAQYF.

The chain joins TRBV11-1 to TRBJ2-7; possibly TRBD2 for D (6 bases). The CDR3 runs 13 residues. The germline CDR1 and CDR2 sequences are SGHAT and FQDESV (reference sequence). The V gene lost 8 bases and the J gene lost 3 bases, with 14 bases spanning the gap. The CDR3 DNA is TGTGCCAGCGGCGTCGCCGGGAGCTACGAGCAGTACTTC. As protein: CASGVAGSYEQYF.

This clone was detected once. The chain has TRBV27 and TRBJ1-6; 7 nucleotides match TRBD1. CDR1 and CDR2 (germline): MNHEY, SMNVEV (reference sequence). CDR3 length equals 13 residues. With V trimmed by 3 bases and J by 10 bases, 3 bases remained unmatched. The CDR3 is CASSFRQGSPLHF. CDR3 coding DNA: TGTGCCAGCAGTTTCCGACAGGGCTCACCCCTCCACTTT.

J is TRBJ2-1 and V is TRBV6-4, with a tentative D call TRBD2 (5 bases). This CDR3 comprises 14 residues. The germline V gene has CDR1 MRHNA and CDR2 SNTAGT. The V gene lost 0 bases and the J gene lost 8 bases, with 11 bases spanning the gap. The DNA for the CDR3 is TGTGCCAGCAGTGACTCGGGGTTGGAGGATGAGCAGTTCTTC. It specifies CASSDSGLEDEQFF.

This chain uses TRBV7-8 with TRBJ2-3; perhaps TRBD2 as D (6 bases). The V gene lost 5 bases and the J gene lost 6 bases, with 15 bases spanning the gap. CDR1 is SGHVS, CDR2 FQNEAQ, per germline. This CDR3 is 14 amino acids long. CDR3 in DNA: TGTGCCAGCAGCGTCCGGGACTCCCCGGATACGCAGTATTTT. Translation gives CASSVRDSPDTQYF.

The chain joins TRBV7-2 to TRBJ1-4, with D uncertain. The CDR3 spans 14 residues. With 1 base removed from V and 5 bases from J, the gap between germline ends came to 8 bases. CDR1 is SGHTA, CDR2 FQGNSA, per germline. CDR3 amino acids: CASSLVQPNEKLFF. DNA of the CDR3: TGTGCCAGCAGCTTAGTACAGCCGAATGAAAAACTGTTTTTT.